A selection of T cell receptor beta chains follows, all from one sample in a study of T cell clusters in autoimmune cytopenias. TCRdb reanalyzed the multiplex PCR reads and collapses them to one entry per CDR3 protein, without DNA. The sample table includes approximately 12,000 distinct CDR3 sequences. The sequenced sample was peripheral blood. The receptors originated from a human donor with an autoimmune cytopenia or autoimmune hepatitis (not recorded which). CDR3s include the opening cysteine and the closing phenylalanine or tryptophan. The size field is filled for only some rows; it gives once, few, many or a size class.

>-|TRBV5-1|TRBJ2-2
CASSLAGGELFF
>-|TRBV18|TRBJ2-1
CASSPASVSSYNEQFF
>-|TRBV7-6|TRBJ2-5
CASSRGLETQYF
>-|TRBV19|TRBJ1-1
CASSMRERGNTEAFF
>-|TRBV19|TRBJ1-1
CASNWGATEAFF
>-|TRBV13|TRBJ2-1
CASSSGLAGGEQFF
>medium-sized|TRBV11-1|TRBJ1-6
CASSLSGVGDLHF
>-|TRBV6-5|TRBJ2-3
CATRSGGITDTQYF
>-|TRBV30|TRBJ2-7
CAWDRGTGEQYF
>-|TRBV15|TRBJ2-4
CATSRDSGEQNIQYF
>-|TRBV19|TRBJ1-6
CASRGRGSPLHF
>-|TRBV4-2|TRBJ2-7
CASSQGAGSGFYEQYF
>-|TRBV18|TRBJ2-5
CASSPDEKQETQYF
>-|TRBV7-6|TRBJ1-4
CASSPGPTNEKLFF
>-|TRBV6-2/TRBV6-3|TRBJ2-1
CASSPSGASGRARPNEQFF
>-|TRBV11-2|TRBJ2-1
CASSYQGPEKQFF
>-|TRBV30|TRBJ1-2
CAWSKGSGQLDYGYTF
>-|TRBV7-9|TRBJ2-6
CASSLVLNSGANVLTF
>medium-sized|TRBV19|TRBJ2-6
CASSISGAGANVLTF
>-|TRBV6-1|TRBJ2-3
CASSGVFRTDTQYF
>-|TRBV15|TRBJ1-4
CATSRDQGALEKLFF
>-|TRBV6-2/TRBV6-3|TRBJ1-1
CASSNAPWTEAFF